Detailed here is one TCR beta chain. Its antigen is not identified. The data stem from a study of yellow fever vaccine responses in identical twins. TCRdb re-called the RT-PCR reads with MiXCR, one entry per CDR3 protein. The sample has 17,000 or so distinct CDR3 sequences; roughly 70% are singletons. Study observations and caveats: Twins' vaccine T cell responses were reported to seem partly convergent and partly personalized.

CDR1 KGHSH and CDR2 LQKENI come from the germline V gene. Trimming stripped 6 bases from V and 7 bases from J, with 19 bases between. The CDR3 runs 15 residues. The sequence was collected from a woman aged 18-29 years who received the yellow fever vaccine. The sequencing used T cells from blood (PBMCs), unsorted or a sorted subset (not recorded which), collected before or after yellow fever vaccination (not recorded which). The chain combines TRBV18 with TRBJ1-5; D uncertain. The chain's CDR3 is CASSSLRREGQPQHF. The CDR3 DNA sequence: TGTGCCAGCTCCTCCCTCAGGAGGGAAGGGCAGCCCCAGCATTTT.